This T cell receptor beta chain was sequenced for a study of T cell responses to AZD1222 COVID-19 vaccine. Study findings and constraints: A rise in Spike-specific TCR breadth and depth followed two AZD1222 doses. Mostly white British, mostly female donors; authors suggested clonal diversity may be underestimated. At 160-218 and 743-854, vaccine-associated CD4 TCRs were dominant, and they spanned spike. Seropositive at baseline were only 5 to 7 AZD1222 recipients.

Libraries were prepared by immunoSEQ multiplex PCR; TCRdb keeps only in-frame clonotypes and omits some of them. In the table there are 73,000 or so clones, about 91% of which are singletons. The V end was cut by 3 bases, the J end by 5 bases, with 17 bases between. The germline CDR1 and CDR2 sequences are KGHSH and LQKENI. The CDR3 has 15 amino acids. Turning to this clone: Its specificity is unknown.

The specimen was peripheral blood, collected on day 0 of AZD1222 vaccination. The chain combines TRBV18 with TRBJ2-7, with D possibly being TRBD1 (7 bases). This clonotype was sampled from an adult in good health. The CDR3 coding sequence is TGTGCCAGCTCACCCCTCGGCCAGGGGGGTCACGAGCAGTACTTC. Translating gives CASSPLGQGGHEQYF.